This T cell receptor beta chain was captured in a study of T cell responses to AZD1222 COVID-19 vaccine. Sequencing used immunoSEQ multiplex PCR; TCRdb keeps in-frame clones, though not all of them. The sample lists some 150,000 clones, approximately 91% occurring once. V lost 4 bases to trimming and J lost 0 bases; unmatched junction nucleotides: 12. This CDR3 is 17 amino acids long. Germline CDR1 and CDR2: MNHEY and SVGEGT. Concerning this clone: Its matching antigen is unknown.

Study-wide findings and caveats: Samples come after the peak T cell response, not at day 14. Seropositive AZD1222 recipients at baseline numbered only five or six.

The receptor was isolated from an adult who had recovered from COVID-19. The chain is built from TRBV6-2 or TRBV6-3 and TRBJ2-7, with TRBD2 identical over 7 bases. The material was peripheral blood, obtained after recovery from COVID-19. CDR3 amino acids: CASSLETSGAVSYEQYF. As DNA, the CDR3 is TGTGCCAGCAGTTTAGAGACCAGCGGGGCGGTCTCCTACGAGCAGTACTTC.